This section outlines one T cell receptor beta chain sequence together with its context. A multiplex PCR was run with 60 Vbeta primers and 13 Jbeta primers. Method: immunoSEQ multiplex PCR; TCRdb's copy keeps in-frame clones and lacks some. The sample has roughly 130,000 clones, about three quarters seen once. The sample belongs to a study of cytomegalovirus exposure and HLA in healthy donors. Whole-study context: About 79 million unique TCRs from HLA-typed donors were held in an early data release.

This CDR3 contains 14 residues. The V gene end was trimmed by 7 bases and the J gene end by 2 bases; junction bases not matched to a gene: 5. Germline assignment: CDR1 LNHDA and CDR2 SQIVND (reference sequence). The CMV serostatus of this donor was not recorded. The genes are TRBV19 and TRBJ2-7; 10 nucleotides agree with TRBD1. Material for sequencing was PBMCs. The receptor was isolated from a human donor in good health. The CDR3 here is CASTVGTGAYEQYF. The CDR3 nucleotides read TGTGCCAGTACAGTGGGGACAGGGGCCTACGAGCAGTACTTC.